Below, 19 T cell receptor beta chains from the same sample are listed, as sequenced in a study of T cell responses to AZD1222 COVID-19 vaccine. Assay used: immunoSEQ multiplex PCR; TCRdb lists only in-frame clones, some missing. The table shows about 100,000 clones, with around 87% occurring only once. Material: peripheral blood, obtained on day 0 of MenACWY control vaccination. These receptors all stem from an adult in good health.

J is TRBJ2-5 and V is TRBV5-4; no clear D. The germline CDR1 and CDR2 sequences are SGHNT and YYREEE (reference sequence). Trimming stripped 4 bases from V and 2 bases from J, with 12 bases between. The CDR3 runs to 14 residues. The CDR3 DNA reads TGTGCCAGCAGCCCGTGGACCCAACAAGAGACCCAGTACTTC. This encodes CASSPWTQQETQYF.

The chain recombines TRBV19 with TRBJ2-2, with 7 bases that match TRBD1. The germline V gene encodes CDR1 LNHDA and CDR2 SQIVND (reference sequence). The trim removed 7 bases at V and 1 base at J, leaving 9 bases unmatched. The CDR3 is made up of 16 amino acids. CDR3 nucleotide sequence: TGTGCCAGTAACTCCAACGGACAGGTGAACACCGGGGAGCTGTTTTTT. Its translation is CASNSNGQVNTGELFF. The full variable domain, rest sourced from reference TRBV19 and TRBJ2-2, is DGGITQSPKYLFRKEGQNVTLSCEQNLNHDAMYWYRQDPGQGLRLIYYSQIVNDFQKGDIAEGYSVSREKKESFPLTVTSAQKNPTAFYLCASNSNGQVNTGELFFGEGSRLTVL.

A single count supports this clone. This chain connects TRBV11-2 to TRBJ2-3; TRBD1 matches 7 bases. Germline CDR1 is SGHAT and CDR2 is FQNNGV. The V segment lost 6 bases and the J segment 0 bases; nucleotides outside the gene matches: 12. CDR3 length equals 17 residues. CDR3 in amino acids: CASSPQGGGRSTDTQYF. CDR3 sequence (DNA): TGTGCCAGCAGTCCACAAGGGGGCGGCCGTAGCACAGATACGCAGTATTTT.

V gene TRBV14 combines with J gene TRBJ1-5; 9 bases fit TRBD1. CDR3 length: 23 residues. The trim removed 0 bases at V and 0 bases at J, leaving 21 bases unmatched. The V gene's germline CDR1 is SGHDN and CDR2 FVKESK. CDR3 protein: CASSQDPLLSRDRVLYSNQPQHF. The CDR3 nucleotides are TGTGCCAGCAGCCAAGATCCTCTCCTTAGCCGGGACAGGGTCTTATATAGCAATCAGCCCCAGCATTTT.

The chain links TRBV7-9 to TRBJ2-5; tentatively, D is TRBD1 or TRBD2 (5 bases each). Trimming stripped 0 bases from V and 7 bases from J, with 21 bases between. Germline assignment: CDR1 SEHNR and CDR2 FQNEAQ (reference sequence). This CDR3 region has 17 residues. CDR3 DNA sequence: TGTGCCAGCAGCTTAGCTACCGGGACGGGCGGCGGTAGGACCCAGTACTTC. Its protein is CASSLATGTGGGRTQYF.

The chain joins TRBV28 to TRBJ1-5; D remains ambiguous. The V and J ends lost 5 bases and 1 base respectively, with 18 bases between them. The CDR3 is 17 amino acids. Germline loops: CDR1 MDHEN, CDR2 SYDVKM. CDR3 loop: CASSPLGSWRSNQPQHF. The CDR3 DNA follows: TGTGCCAGCAGTCCCTTAGGGTCATGGCGAAGCAATCAGCCCCAGCATTTT.

The chain links TRBV19 to TRBJ2-5, with D perhaps matching TRBD2 (5 bases). In germline, CDR1 is LNHDA, CDR2 SQIVND (reference sequence). CDR3 size: 15 residues. V lost 5 bases and J 0 bases, leaving 13 bases between the germline ends. The CDR3 protein is CASSGQAENQETQYF. The DNA of the CDR3 is TGTGCCAGTAGTGGTCAAGCGGAGAACCAAGAGACCCAGTACTTC.

This chain's CDR3 is CASSRVRWIGELFF. CDR3 sequence (DNA): TGTGCCAGCAGTAGAGTTCGATGGATCGGGGAGCTGTTTTTT. The chain links TRBV6-5 to TRBJ2-2; D gene ambiguous. V shed 5 bases and J shed 7 bases, with 14 bases lying between them. Germline CDR1 is MNHEY and CDR2 is SVGAGI. This CDR3 is built from 14 residues.

The J gene is TRBJ1-6, the V gene TRBV10-3, with 8 positions matching TRBD1. Unmatched junction bases numbered 2, after V lost 3 bases and J lost 4 bases. Germline values: CDR1 ENHRY, CDR2 SYGVKD. The CDR3 spans 15 residues. CDR3 nucleotide sequence: TGTGCCATCAGTGAAGGACAGGGATATAATTCACCCCTCCACTTT. The encoded protein is CAISEGQGYNSPLHF.

The J gene is TRBJ1-1, the V gene TRBV11-3; D is unclear. Germline CDR1 SGHNT, CDR2 YENEEA. This CDR3 region has 14 residues. The V and J ends lost 4 bases and 2 bases respectively, with 11 bases between them. The CDR3 DNA follows: TGTGCCAGCAGCTCGGACTCCTCCAACACTGAAGCTTTCTTT. Encoded protein: CASSSDSSNTEAFF.

This clone was counted between two and nine times. The V and J genes are TRBV28 and TRBJ2-1, with TRBD1 matching 8 bases. The germline CDR1 and CDR2 sequences are MDHEN and SYDVKM. This CDR3 is built from 14 residues. V was pared by 8 bases and J by 8 bases, with 11 bases of the junction left unmatched. The DNA of the CDR3 is TGTGCCAGCTCAAACAGGGGGGAGGTGGATGAGCAGTTCTTC. Translating it yields CASSNRGEVDEQFF.

A single count supports this clone. J is TRBJ1-5 and V is TRBV7-8; D not certain. This CDR3 comprises 14 residues. Germline V gene sequence: CDR1 SGHVS, CDR2 FQNEAQ. V was pared by 0 bases and J by 5 bases, with 8 bases between. The chain's CDR3 is CASSLADPDQPQHF. CDR3 in DNA: TGTGCCAGCAGCTTAGCGGATCCCGATCAGCCCCAGCATTTT.

The chain uses TRBV29-1 and TRBJ2-7; D remains unclear. The V gene's germline CDR1 is SQVTM and CDR2 ANQGSEA. Trimming shortened V by 0 bases and J by 7 bases, and 10 bases separated the two germline ends. CDR3 length: 12 amino acids. The CDR3 DNA is TGCAGCGTTGAAGATGTTCGGTTGGAGCAGTACTTC. It specifies CSVEDVRLEQYF.

The chain carries TRBV28 and TRBJ1-5; D unclear. Between the trimmed V and J ends, which lost 9 bases and 2 bases, there was a span of 14 bases. The CDR3 is made up of 14 amino acids. The germline V gene encodes CDR1 MDHEN and CDR2 SYDVKM. The DNA for the CDR3 is TGTGCCAGTAAGGGTTCGGGAGGCAATCAGCCCCAGCATTTT. Translated: CASKGSGGNQPQHF.

This clone was counted only a few times. V and J are TRBV19 and TRBJ1-1, with 9 bases matching TRBD1. The CDR3 is 16 amino acids. Germline trimming cut 4 bases from V and 2 bases from J; bases unmatched to any gene: 8. Germline CDR1 reads LNHDA; CDR2 reads SQIVND (reference sequence). The CDR3 DNA is TGTGCCAGTAGTACCCTTCTGGGACAGGGCAACACTGAAGCTTTCTTT. This encodes CASSTLLGQGNTEAFF.

The chain is built from TRBV28 and TRBJ1-5; no firm D call. Trimming removed 3 bases from V and 4 bases from J, with 7 bases in between. CDR1 is MDHEN and CDR2 is SYDVKM in the germline V gene. The CDR3 length is 13 residues. Here the CDR3 DNA reads TGTGCCAGCAGTTTGATAGGGAATCAGCCCCAGCATTTT. It codes for CASSLIGNQPQHF.

The chain uses TRBV10-3 and TRBJ1-5; the D is unclear. Germline lookup yields CDR1 ENHRY and CDR2 SYGVKD. The CDR3 extends over 13 amino acids. V was pared by 2 bases and J by 6 bases, with 8 bases between. CDR3 sequence (DNA): TGTGCCATCAGTGAGATTCGGTTTCAGCCCCAGCATTTT. It specifies CAISEIRFQPQHF.

The CDR3 is CASSNAGASGNTIYF. The CDR3 DNA follows: TGTGCCAGCAGTAATGCGGGGGCGTCCGGAAACACCATATATTTT. V is TRBV6-5 and J is TRBJ1-3, with D maybe TRBD1 (6 bases). Germline CDR1 is MNHEY and CDR2 is SVGAGI. V dropped 5 bases and J dropped 4 bases, with 15 bases sitting between them. This CDR3 spans 15 amino acids.

The genes are TRBV12-3 or TRBV12-4 and TRBJ1-5; no firm D call. The CDR3 is 13 residues long. Trimming removed 3 bases from V and 6 bases from J, with 9 bases in between. CDR3 amino acids: CASSLMDLQPQHF. The CDR3 DNA is TGTGCCAGCAGTTTGATGGACCTTCAGCCCCAGCATTTT.